This T cell receptor beta chain was sequenced during a study of blood T cells in healthy people across ages. This CDR3 has 15 amino acids. The germline V gene encodes CDR1 LNHNV and CDR2 YYDKDF (reference sequence). V gave up 1 base and J gave up 6 bases, with 16 bases separating them. A second PCR of 7 to 11 cycles used a sample-barcoded 5' primer and a J-beta primer mix. TCRdb passed the 5' RACE reads through MiXCR, listing each CDR3 protein once. The sample holds over 600,000 distinct CDR3 sequences, approximately 40% seen once. This clonotype was sampled from a man older than 75 in good health. The specimen sequenced was blood. V is TRBV15 and J is TRBJ2-7; D unclear. The CDR3 here is CATSRAQQFVAEQYF. CDR3 bases: TGTGCCACCAGCAGAGCTCAACAGTTTGTGGCCGAGCAGTACTTC. Complete variable domain (other parts from reference TRBV15 and TRBJ2-7): DAMVIQNPRYQVTQFGKPVTLSCSQTLNHNVMYWYQQKSSQAPKLLFHYYDKDFNNEADTPDNFQSRRPNTSFCFLDIRSPGLGDTAMYLCATSRAQQFVAEQYFGPGTRLTVT.